This entry features one T cell receptor (beta chain) sequence. Its antigen is not identified. CDR3 length: 12 residues. The germline V gene encodes CDR1 MDHEN and CDR2 SYDVKM. V lost 5 bases to trimming and J lost 6 bases, with 10 bases between them. This entry is derived from a study of blood T cells in healthy people across ages. Each donor's blood draw was around 9.2 milliliters of peripheral blood. Overall study findings and caveats: Strong correlation existed between TCR beta diversity and naive T cell percentage. The recorded TCR beta diversity per million T cells decreased in a roughly linear manner with age.

A second PCR, run for about 6 to 11 cycles, used a sample-barcoded 5' primer plus a J-beta primer mix. Carrying 12 random nucleotides, a template-switch adaptor labeled each individual cDNA molecule. TCRdb ran MiXCR on the 5' RACE reads and lists one entry per CDR3 protein. The sample lists approximately 800,000 distinct CDR3 sequences, 56% occurring once. The specimen sequenced was blood. The rearrangement joins TRBV28 to TRBJ1-2; TRBD1 is a possible D gene (6 bases). The receptor's source is a man in his forties in good health. Written as DNA, the CDR3 is TGTGCCAGCAGTACAAGGGGGGATGGCTACACCTTC. It codes for CASSTRGDGYTF.